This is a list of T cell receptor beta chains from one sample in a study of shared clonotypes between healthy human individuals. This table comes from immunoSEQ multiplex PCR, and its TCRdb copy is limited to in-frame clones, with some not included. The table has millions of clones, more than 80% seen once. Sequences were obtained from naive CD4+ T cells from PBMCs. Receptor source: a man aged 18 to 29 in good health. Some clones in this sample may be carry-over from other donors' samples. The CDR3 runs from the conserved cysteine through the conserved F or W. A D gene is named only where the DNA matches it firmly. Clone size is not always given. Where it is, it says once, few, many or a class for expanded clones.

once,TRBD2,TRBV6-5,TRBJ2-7,TGTGCCAGCAACAGACTAGCGGATTCCTACGAGCAGTACTTC,CASNRLADSYEQYF
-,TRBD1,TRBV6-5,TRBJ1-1,TGTGCCAGCCAGCGAAACAGGGGGGTCACTGAAGCTTTCTTT,CASQRNRGVTEAFF
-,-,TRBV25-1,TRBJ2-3,TGTGCCAGCAGTGAATGGAGGGAGAACACAGATACGCAGTATTTT,CASSEWRENTDTQYF
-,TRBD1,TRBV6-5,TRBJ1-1,TGTGCCAGCAGTTACTCTCGGACAGGCCTGAACACTGAAGCTTTCTTT,CASSYSRTGLNTEAFF
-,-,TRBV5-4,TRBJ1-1,TGTGCCAGCAGCTTGGTCGGCAGGGTGAACACTGAAGCTTTCTTT,CASSLVGRVNTEAFF
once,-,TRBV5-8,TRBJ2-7,TGTGCCAGCAGCTTGGAGTCAGCCGCCTACGAGCAGTACTTC,CASSLESAAYEQYF
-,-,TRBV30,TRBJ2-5,TGTGCCTGGGGGCCGGGCGGGGAGACCCAGTACTTC,CAWGPGGETQYF
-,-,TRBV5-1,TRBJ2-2,TGCGCCAGCAACCAAGGACAGTACACCGGGGAGCTGTTTTTT,CASNQGQYTGELFF
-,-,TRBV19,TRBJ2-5,TGTGCCAGTAGTATAGACTGGGGAGGAGAGACCCAGTACTTC,CASSIDWGGETQYF
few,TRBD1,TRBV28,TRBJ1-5,TGTGCCAGCAGTACCAGACAGGGTAGCAATCAGCCCCAGCATTTT,CASSTRQGSNQPQHF
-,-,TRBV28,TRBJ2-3,TGTGCCAGCAGTAGCGGACAGTCAGATACGCAGTATTTT,CASSSGQSDTQYF
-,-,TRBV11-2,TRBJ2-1,TGTGCCAGCAGCTTCTCCTCCCGGGGTGGCTCCTACAATGAGCAGTTCTTC,CASSFSSRGGSYNEQFF
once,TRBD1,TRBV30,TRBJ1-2,TGTGCCTGGGGATTACAGGGGGCCGGCTATGGCTACACCTTC,CAWGLQGAGYGYTF
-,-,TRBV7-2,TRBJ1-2,TGTGCCAGCAGCTTGGGGCTAGCGGGGGGCGATGGCTACACCTTC,CASSLGLAGGDGYTF
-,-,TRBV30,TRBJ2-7,TGTGCCTGGAGTGTACTAGAGGTGCAGTACTTC,CAWSVLEVQYF
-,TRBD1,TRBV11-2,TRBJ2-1,TGTGCCAGCAGCCTCCCGGGACAGACCTTAAGGGGGCAGTTCTTC,CASSLPGQTLRGQFF
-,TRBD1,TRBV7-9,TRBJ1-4,TGTGCCAGCAGCTCCCGGGGGACAGGGTATGAAAAACTGTTTTTT,CASSSRGTGYEKLFF
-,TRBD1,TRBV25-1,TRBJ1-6,TGTGCCAGCAGCCGACAGGGACCGCCTAATTCACCCCTCCACTTT,CASSRQGPPNSPLHF
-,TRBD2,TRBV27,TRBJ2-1,TGTGCCAGCAGTTCCCTGGGTAGCGGGATTTACAATGAGCAGTTCTTC,CASSSLGSGIYNEQFF
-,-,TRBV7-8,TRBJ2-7,TGTGCCAGCAGATTAAACTTCCGCGAGCAGTACTTC,CASRLNFREQYF
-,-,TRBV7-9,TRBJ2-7,TGTGCCAGCAACCGGGACAAAGACTACGAGCAGTACTTC,CASNRDKDYEQYF
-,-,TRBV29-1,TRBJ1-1,TGCAGCGCAGGACGGACGAACACTGAAGCTTTCTTT,CSAGRTNTEAFF
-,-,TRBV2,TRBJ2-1,TGTGCCAGCAGTGAACAACTAGCTGACTCCCTGTGGTACAATGAGCAGTTCTTC,CASSEQLADSLWYNEQFF
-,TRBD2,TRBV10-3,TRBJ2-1,TGTGCCATCAGTGATTGGACTAGCGGGAGTGGTGAGCAGTTCTTC,CAISDWTSGSGEQFF
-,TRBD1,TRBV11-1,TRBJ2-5,TGTGCCAGCAGCTCCCGACAGGGTTTAGGAGAGACCCAGTACTTC,CASSSRQGLGETQYF
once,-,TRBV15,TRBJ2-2,TGTGCCACCAGCAGATTGACCGGACTCCGGCACACCGGGGAGCTGTTTTTT,CATSRLTGLRHTGELFF
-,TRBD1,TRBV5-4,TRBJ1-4,TGTGCCAGCAGCTCCCACAGGACAGGGGATTCGGAAAAACTGTTTTTT,CASSSHRTGDSEKLFF
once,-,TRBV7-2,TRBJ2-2,TGTGCCAGCAGCAAACTGGCGGGCACCGGGGAGCTGTTTTTT,CASSKLAGTGELFF
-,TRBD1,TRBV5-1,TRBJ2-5,TGCGCCAGCAGGACCCAGACAGGGGGCGAAGAGACCCAGTACTTC,CASRTQTGGEETQYF
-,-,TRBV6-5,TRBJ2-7,TGTGCCAGCACCACGGCGCCCGGCTACGAGCAGTACTTC,CASTTAPGYEQYF
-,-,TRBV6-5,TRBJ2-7,TGTGCCAGCAGTTACCTTCAGGGGGGGATCTACGAGCAGTACTTC,CASSYLQGGIYEQYF
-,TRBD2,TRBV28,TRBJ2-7,TGTGCCAGCAGCGCGGTGGGGCGGGAGAGTCTGGCCTTC,CASSAVGRESLAF
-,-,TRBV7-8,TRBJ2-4,TGTGCCAGCAGCTTCAGGGATGGGAACATTCAGTACTTC,CASSFRDGNIQYF
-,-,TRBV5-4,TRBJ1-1,TGTGCCAGCAGCTCCCCCCTGGGGGGGAACACTGAAGCTTTCTTT,CASSSPLGGNTEAFF
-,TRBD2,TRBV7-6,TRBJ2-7,TGTGCCAGCAGCTCAGGACTAGCGGGAGGGCTATACGAGCAGTACTTC,CASSSGLAGGLYEQYF
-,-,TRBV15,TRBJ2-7,TGTGCCACCAGCGTGGGGGAAGTCGGCGACGAGCAGTACTTC,CATSVGEVGDEQYF
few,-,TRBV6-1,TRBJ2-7,TGTGCCAGCAACATTAAGATGGGAAGTGGATACGAGCAGTACTTC,CASNIKMGSGYEQYF
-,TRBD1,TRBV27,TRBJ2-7,TGTGCCAGCAGTTACCCAGGGGGCGCGTCCTACGAGCAGTACTTC,CASSYPGGASYEQYF